Here is one TCR beta chain with its context. The antigen is undetermined. One base away lies a much larger clone, so this may be a sequencing read error. This sample was taken from a study of T cells in Graves' hyperthyroidism and ophthalmopathy. General study points: Patients with ophthalmopathy were separated from those with stable hyperthyroidism by a 13 V-J model. Expanded thyroid clonotypes (above 0.001) were mostly also found in blood.

TCR beta CDR3 region amplification was performed from RNA transcripts. A set of HTBI primers served as the primers for a first-round RT-PCR of the TCR CDR3. TCRdb used MiXCR to reprocess the multiplex PCR reads, holding one entry per CDR3 protein. The sample yields more than 350,000 distinct CDR3 sequences, roughly 17% seen once. Among the patients, aged 18 to 65, hyperthyroidism was newly diagnosed and had lasted under 2 months. Clinical symptoms, serum thyroxine, TRAb, thyroid ultrasound and orbital computed tomography established diagnosis. The CDR3 sequence is 15 residues long. The germline V and J ends were trimmed by 5 bases and 5 bases, with 15 bases remaining between them. Looked up from germline, CDR1 is LGHDT and CDR2 is YNNKEL (reference sequence).

Sequencing used blood. The chain joins TRBV3-1 to TRBJ2-2; possibly TRBD1 or TRBD2 for D (7 bases each). The receptor's source is a woman in her twenties or thirties with Graves' hyperthyroidism that later progressed to Graves' ophthalmopathy. CDR3 DNA: TGTGCCAGCAGCATGGGCAGGGGGGGGACCGGGGAGCTGTTTTTT. Its translation: CASSMGRGGTGELFF.